The sequence of this T cell receptor (beta chain) was determined in a study of blood T cell repertoires in COVID-19. Study details: The study drew acute and convalescent COVID-19 samples from the United States, Italy and Spain. PBMCs, B-cell-depleted T cells, or T cells were the source of the cDNA or gDNA that made up the material.

The authors' processing: Estimated nucleated cell counts came from reference gene primer amplification. The protocol was immunoSEQ multiplex PCR, while the TCRdb copy is restricted to in-frame clones and leaves out a portion. V, J and clone size are those of that table, while D and trimming were read from the DNA. The sample lists roughly 310,000 clones; roughly 90% were seen once. There are 15 residues in the CDR3. Germline lookup yields CDR1 KGHSH and CDR2 LQKENI. Trimming left V 3 bases short and J 1 base short, with 9 bases between. The rearrangement uses TRBV18 and TRBJ2-2; the D gene is possibly TRBD1 (5 bases). Sequencing was carried out using peripheral blood. This TCR came from a woman in her forties or fifties with active or convalescent COVID-19. The CDR3 DNA reads as TGTGCCAGCTCACCCGTCAGGGTGAACACCGGGGAGCTGTTTTTT. It translates to CASSPVRVNTGELFF.